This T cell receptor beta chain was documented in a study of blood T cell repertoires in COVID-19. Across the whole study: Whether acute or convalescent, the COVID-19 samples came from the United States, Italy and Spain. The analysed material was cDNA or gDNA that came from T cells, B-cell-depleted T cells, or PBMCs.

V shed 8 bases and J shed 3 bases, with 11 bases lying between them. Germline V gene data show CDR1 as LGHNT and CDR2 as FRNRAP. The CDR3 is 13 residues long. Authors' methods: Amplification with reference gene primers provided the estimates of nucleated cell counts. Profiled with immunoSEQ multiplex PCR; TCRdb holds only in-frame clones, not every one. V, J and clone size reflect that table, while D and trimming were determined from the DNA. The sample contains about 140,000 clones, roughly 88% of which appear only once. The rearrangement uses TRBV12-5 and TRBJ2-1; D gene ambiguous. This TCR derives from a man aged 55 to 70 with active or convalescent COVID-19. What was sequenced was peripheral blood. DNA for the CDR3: TGTGCTAGTAGCGCCTACTTCTACAATGAGCAGTTCTTC. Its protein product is CASSAYFYNEQFF.